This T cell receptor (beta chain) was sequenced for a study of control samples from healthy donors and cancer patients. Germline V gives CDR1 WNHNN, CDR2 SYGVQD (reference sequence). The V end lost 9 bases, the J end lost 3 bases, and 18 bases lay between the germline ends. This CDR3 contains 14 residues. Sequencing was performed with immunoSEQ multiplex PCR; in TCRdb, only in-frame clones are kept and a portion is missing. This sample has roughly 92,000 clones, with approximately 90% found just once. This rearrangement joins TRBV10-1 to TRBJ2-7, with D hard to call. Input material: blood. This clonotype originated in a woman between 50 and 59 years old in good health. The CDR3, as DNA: TGCGCCAGGGTGTCGTCGGTAGATTACTACGAGCAGTACTTC. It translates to CARVSSVDYYEQYF.